This is a list of T cell receptor beta chains from one sample in a study of blood T cell repertoires in COVID-19. The data were produced by immunoSEQ multiplex PCR, yet TCRdb's version contains in-frame clones alone and is incomplete. Among some 160,000 clones, 80% to 90% were seen once, and the ten largest hold 2.5% to 3%. The sample was peripheral blood. The receptors stem from a woman of 80 years or more with COVID-19, enrolled during active disease. Both conserved end residues are part of each CDR3. Each record gives: J gene, V gene, clone size, CDR3 length, D gene, CDR3 DNA, CDR3 protein. D genes are given only for firm matches. A clone size is listed for some rows: how often the clone was seen (once, few, many), or a class if it is expanded.

TRBJ1-1,TRBV6-5,.,14,.,TGTGCCAGCAGTTTCGACACCTGGAACACTGAAGCTTTCTTT,CASSFDTWNTEAFF
TRBJ2-2,TRBV7-6,once,14,TRBD2,TGTGCCAGCAGGGGGGGGTTGAGCACCGGGGAGCTGTTTTTT,CASRGGLSTGELFF
TRBJ1-2,TRBV10-3,.,13,TRBD1,TGTGCCATCAAGCCCGGGACAGGGGATGGCTACACCTTC,CAIKPGTGDGYTF
TRBJ2-7,TRBV28,.,11,.,TGTGCCAGCGGCGGGCAGTACGAGCAGTACTTC,CASGGQYEQYF
TRBJ1-2,TRBV7-9,.,13,.,TGTGCCAGCAGCTTAGACTTACCGAATGGCTACACCTTC,CASSLDLPNGYTF
TRBJ2-5,TRBV5-1,.,15,.,TGCGCCAGCAGCTTGCTCCGGGACTTACAAGAGACCCAGTACTTC,CASSLLRDLQETQYF
TRBJ2-3,TRBV10-3,.,14,TRBD2,TGTGCCATCACTGCGGGAGCTGTAACAGATACGCAGTATTTT,CAITAGAVTDTQYF
TRBJ2-7,TRBV5-1,.,16,TRBD2,TGCGCCAGCAGCTTAAGGGCTAGCGGGAGGTCCTACGAGCAGTACTTC,CASSLRASGRSYEQYF
TRBJ2-1,TRBV18,.,15,.,TGTGCCAGCTCCCCCCGCCAGGAAAGCTACAATGAGCAGTTCTTC,CASSPRQESYNEQFF
TRBJ1-2,TRBV5-1,.,14,TRBD1,TGCGCCAGCAGCTCGGGACAGGGCTTGAATGGCTACACCTTC,CASSSGQGLNGYTF
TRBJ2-1,TRBV2,.,15,.,TGTGCCAGCAGTGAACTTGGACAGACCTACAATGAGCAGTTCTTC,CASSELGQTYNEQFF
TRBJ2-7,TRBV20-1,.,10,.,TGCAGTGCCCCATTAACTAAGCAGTACTTC,CSAPLTKQYF
TRBJ2-1,TRBV9,.,15,.,TGTGCCAGCAGCGTAAGTGATAGCTCCTACAATGAGCAGTTCTTC,CASSVSDSSYNEQFF
TRBJ1-2,TRBV7-2,once,13,.,TGTGCCAGCGGGCTCTTGGGTTACTATGGCTACACCTTC,CASGLLGYYGYTF
TRBJ2-4,TRBV28,few,14,.,TGTGCCAGCAGTTTAGGGGGGGCAGTAAACATTCAGTACTTC,CASSLGGAVNIQYF
TRBJ2-3,TRBV7-2,.,14,TRBD1,TGTGCCAGCAGCTTAGGTGGGGTCGGGACAGGGCAGTATTTT,CASSLGGVGTGQYF
TRBJ2-1,TRBV6-6,.,14,.,TGTGCCAGCAGTTACTCGAAGACAATCAATGAGCAGTTCTTC,CASSYSKTINEQFF
TRBJ2-1,TRBV12-3/TRBV12-4,.,13,TRBD2,TGTGCCAGCAGTTTTATACGGGGGGGCCTTGGGCTCTTC,CASSFIRGGLGLF
TRBJ1-5,TRBV19,.,18,TRBD1,TGTGCCAGTAGTATTTCCCGGGACAGGGGGCAAAGAGGTCAGCCCCAGCATTTT,CASSISRDRGQRGQPQHF
TRBJ2-3,TRBV11-3,once,13,.,TGTGCCAGCAGTAGTGTGAGCACAGATACGCAGTATTTT,CASSSVSTDTQYF
TRBJ2-3,TRBV7-3,.,15,.,TGTGCCAGCAGCCTTGGCCGGGGGAATACGGGTACGCAGTATTTT,CASSLGRGNTGTQYF
TRBJ2-7,TRBV27,once,14,.,TGTGCCAGCAGCGCCGGGGACTCCCTGGACGAGCAGTACTTC,CASSAGDSLDEQYF
TRBJ1-3,TRBV28,.,13,.,TGTGCCAGCCGGGGGAGCTCTGGAAACACCATATATTTT,CASRGSSGNTIYF
TRBJ1-5,TRBV19,.,14,.,TGTGCCAGTAGTATAGACAGATTCAATCAGCCCCAGCATTTT,CASSIDRFNQPQHF
TRBJ2-7,TRBV27,.,16,.,TGTGCCAGCAGTCTCTTGACGACAGGAATTGCCCACGAGCAGTACTTC,CASSLLTTGIAHEQYF
TRBJ1-1,TRBV19,.,15,.,TGTGCCAGTACCCCGGGTTGGGGCCTGAACACTGAAGCTTTCTTT,CASTPGWGLNTEAFF
TRBJ1-1,TRBV7-3,.,13,.,TGTGCCAGCAGCTTATATGTGAACACTGAAGCTTTCTTT,CASSLYVNTEAFF
TRBJ2-5,TRBV7-2,.,16,TRBD2,TGTGCCAGCAGCAAAGGACTAGCGGGGGGTAAAGAGACCCAGTACTTC,CASSKGLAGGKETQYF
TRBJ2-1,TRBV18,.,13,.,TGTGCCAGCTCATCTGACAGCCGCAATGAGCAGTTCTTC,CASSSDSRNEQFF
TRBJ1-1,TRBV25-1,.,13,.,TGTGCCAGCAGCAGAGGGTTAGACACTGAAGCTTTCTTT,CASSRGLDTEAFF
TRBJ1-6,TRBV18,.,17,.,TGTGCCAGCTCACCACGAGGTCCAGGGGTGGATAATTCACCCCTCCACTTT,CASSPRGPGVDNSPLHF
TRBJ2-5,TRBV19,.,17,.,TGTGCCAGTAGTATACAAGCAGGGCCCCCTCCGCCCGAGACCCAGTACTTC,CASSIQAGPPPPETQYF
TRBJ2-1,TRBV7-2,.,15,TRBD2,TGTGCCAGCAGCTCCATGAGCGGGGGGGCGAATGAGCAGTTCTTC,CASSSMSGGANEQFF
TRBJ1-5,TRBV10-2,.,13,.,TGCGCCAGCACCCCGAGGGGAGGGGAGCCCCAGCATTTT,CASTPRGGEPQHF
TRBJ2-7,TRBV11-2,.,14,TRBD1,TGTGCCAGCAGCAAGGACAGGGGGGACTACGAGCAGTACTTC,CASSKDRGDYEQYF
TRBJ2-3,TRBV6-5,.,16,.,TGTGCCAGCAGTTACCCGTCCAGGGTGAACACAGATACGCAGTATTTT,CASSYPSRVNTDTQYF
TRBJ2-1,TRBV19,.,15,TRBD2,TGTGCCAGTAGTATTTTGGGACTAGCGTACAATGAGCAGTTCTTC,CASSILGLAYNEQFF
TRBJ2-1,TRBV19,.,13,.,TGTGCCAGTAGTGGCCGGAGCTACAATGAGCAGTTCTTC,CASSGRSYNEQFF
TRBJ2-7,TRBV5-1,.,15,TRBD2,TGCGCCAGCAGCTGGGGGACTAGCGGGAGCGACGAGCAGTACTTC,CASSWGTSGSDEQYF
TRBJ2-2,TRBV5-1,.,15,.,TGCGCCAGCAGCTTGACGAGGGCCGACACCGGGGAGCTGTTTTTT,CASSLTRADTGELFF
TRBJ2-7,TRBV7-2,.,14,TRBD2,TGTGCCAGCAGCCAACTAGCGGGTGGCTACGAGCAGTACTTC,CASSQLAGGYEQYF
TRBJ1-2,TRBV15,.,16,TRBD1,TGTGCCACCAGCAGAGACCTTATCGGGACAGGGGAAGGCTACACCTTC,CATSRDLIGTGEGYTF